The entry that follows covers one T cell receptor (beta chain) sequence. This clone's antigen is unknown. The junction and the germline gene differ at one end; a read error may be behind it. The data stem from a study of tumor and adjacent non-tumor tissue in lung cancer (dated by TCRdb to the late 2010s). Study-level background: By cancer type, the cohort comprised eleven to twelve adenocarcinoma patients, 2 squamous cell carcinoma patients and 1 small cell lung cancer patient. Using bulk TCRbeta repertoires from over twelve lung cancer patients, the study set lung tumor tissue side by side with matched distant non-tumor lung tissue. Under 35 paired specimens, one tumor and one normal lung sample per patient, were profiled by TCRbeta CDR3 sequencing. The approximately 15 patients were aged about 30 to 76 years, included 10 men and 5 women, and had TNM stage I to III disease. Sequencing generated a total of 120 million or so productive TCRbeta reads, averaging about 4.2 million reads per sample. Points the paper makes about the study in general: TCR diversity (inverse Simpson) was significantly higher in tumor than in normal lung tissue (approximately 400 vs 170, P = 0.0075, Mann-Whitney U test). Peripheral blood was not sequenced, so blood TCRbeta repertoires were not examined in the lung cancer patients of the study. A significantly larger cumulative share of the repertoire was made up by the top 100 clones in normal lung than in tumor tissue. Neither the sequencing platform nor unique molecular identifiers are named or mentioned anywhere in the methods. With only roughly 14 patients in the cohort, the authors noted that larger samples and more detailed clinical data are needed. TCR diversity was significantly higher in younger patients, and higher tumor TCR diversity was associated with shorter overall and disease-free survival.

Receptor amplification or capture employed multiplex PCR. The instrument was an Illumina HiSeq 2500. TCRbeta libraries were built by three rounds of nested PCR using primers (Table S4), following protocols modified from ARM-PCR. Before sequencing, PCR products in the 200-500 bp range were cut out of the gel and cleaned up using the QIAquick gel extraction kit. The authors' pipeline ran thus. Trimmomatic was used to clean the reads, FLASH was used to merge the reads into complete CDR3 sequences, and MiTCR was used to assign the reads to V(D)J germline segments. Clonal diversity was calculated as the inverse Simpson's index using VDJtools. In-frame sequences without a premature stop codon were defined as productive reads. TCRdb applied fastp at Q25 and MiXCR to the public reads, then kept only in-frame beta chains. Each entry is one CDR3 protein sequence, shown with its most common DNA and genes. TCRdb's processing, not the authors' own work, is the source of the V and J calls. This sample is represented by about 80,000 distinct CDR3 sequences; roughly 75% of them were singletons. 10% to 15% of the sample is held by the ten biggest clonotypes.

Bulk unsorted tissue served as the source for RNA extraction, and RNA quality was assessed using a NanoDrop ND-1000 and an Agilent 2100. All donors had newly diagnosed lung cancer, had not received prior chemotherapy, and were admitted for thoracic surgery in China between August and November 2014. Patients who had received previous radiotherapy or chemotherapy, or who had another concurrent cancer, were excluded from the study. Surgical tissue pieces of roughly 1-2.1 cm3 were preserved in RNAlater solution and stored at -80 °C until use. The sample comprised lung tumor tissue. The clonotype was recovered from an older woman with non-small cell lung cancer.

For the CDR3, the sequence is CASSLLSGANFLTF. The bases are TGCGCCAGCAGCTTATTATCTGGGGCCAACTTCCTGACTTTC. The rearrangement combines TRBV5-1 with TRBJ2-6; TRBD1 is perhaps the D gene, given 5 matching bases. The germline V gene supplies CDR1 SGHRS and CDR2 YFSETQ. Measured from the cysteine to the phenylalanine, the CDR3 is 14 residues long. Just the 42-base CDR3 DNA is kept, in frame starting at base 1.